Following are 9 T cell receptor beta chains from one sample sequenced in a study of long-term antiretroviral therapy in people with HIV. The immunoSEQ assay was v3.0, run at survey level. This table comes from immunoSEQ multiplex PCR, and its TCRdb copy is limited to in-frame clones, with some not included. The table lists tens of thousands of clones, under 85% of them singletons, with more than 15% in the top ten. Sequenced material: unsorted PBMCs, taken 0.5 years before starting antiretroviral therapy. All receptors come from a middle-aged man with HIV.

The V and J genes are TRBV5-1 and TRBJ1-1; TRBD1 aligns across 10 bases. Looked up from germline, CDR1 is SGHRS and CDR2 is YFSETQ. Losses at the gene ends were 2 bases for V and 0 bases for J; bases not matched to a gene: 4. The CDR3 consists of 16 residues. The CDR3 loop reads CASSLGDRGLNTEAFF. In DNA form, the CDR3 reads TGCGCCAGCAGCTTAGGGGACAGGGGCTTGAACACTGAAGCTTTCTTT.

A remark on this clone: At one of its ends the junction is not consistent with the germline gene, which may arise from a read error. The genes are TRBV7-7 and TRBJ2-1; 13 bases align to TRBD2. Germline V gene lookup returns CDR1 SSHAT and CDR2 FNYEAQ (reference sequence). The CDR3 is made up of 15 amino acids. The CDR3 DNA reads as TGTGCTAGCAGCTTAACTAGCGGGGGGGACAATGAGCAGTTCTTC. Residues: CASSLTSGGDNEQFF.

The chain employs TRBV28 and TRBJ1-5; possible D gene TRBD1, 6 bases. From germline, CDR1 is MDHEN and CDR2 SYDVKM. The CDR3 runs to 14 residues. V was trimmed by 9 bases and J by 4 bases, leaving 16 bases between them. The CDR3, as DNA: TGTGCCAGTCGCGGGGGCCTTGGGAATCAGCCCCAGCATTTT. Protein: CASRGGLGNQPQHF.

The gene calls are TRBV6-6 and TRBJ2-7; 10 nucleotides agree with TRBD1. The CDR3 extends over 14 amino acids. V lost 0 bases to trimming and J lost 7 bases; unmatched junction nucleotides: 3. Germline V gene lookup returns CDR1 MNHNY and CDR2 SVGAGI (reference sequence). CDR3 DNA: TGTGCCAGCAGTTACTCTGGGACAGGGGATGAGCAGTACTTC. It translates to CASSYSGTGDEQYF.

The chain carries TRBV28 and TRBJ2-3, with 12 nucleotides matching TRBD1. V shed 3 bases, J shed 6 bases, and the junction held 13 bases outside the gene matches. The CDR3 has 18 amino acids. The germline V gene encodes CDR1 MDHEN and CDR2 SYDVKM. The CDR3 DNA reads TGTGCCAGCAGTTTCAATCCTTCCGGGACAGGGGGCGTGGATACGCAGTATTTT. It codes for CASSFNPSGTGGVDTQYF.

The chain couples TRBV27 to TRBJ1-2, with D perhaps matching TRBD1 (6 bases). V was trimmed by 5 bases and J by 6 bases, leaving 19 bases between them. This CDR3 is 15 amino acids long. Germline CDR1 is MNHEY and CDR2 is SMNVEV (reference sequence). CDR3 region: CASSLTGGPGDGYTF. In DNA, the CDR3 is TGTGCCAGCAGTCTAACAGGTGGCCCAGGGGATGGCTACACCTTC.

By share, this clone ranks as medium-sized (0.01 to 0.1%). This chain links TRBV28 with TRBJ1-2; TRBD1 matches at 7 bases. V shed 5 bases, J shed 5 bases, and the junction held 5 bases outside the gene matches. The CDR3 has 13 amino acids. CDR1 and CDR2 from the germline V gene are MDHEN and SYDVKM. The DNA for the CDR3 is TGTGCCAGCAGTGTCGGGACAGCTTATGGCTACACCTTC. Its protein is CASSVGTAYGYTF.

The chain combines TRBV29-1 with TRBJ2-7, with a tentative D call TRBD2 (6 bases). V gave up 6 bases and J gave up 3 bases, with 12 bases separating them. Germline V gene data show CDR1 as SQVTM and CDR2 as ANQGSEA. This CDR3 spans 12 amino acids. The CDR3: CSVGTESYEQYF. CDR3 nucleotides: TGCAGCGTCGGGACTGAGAGCTACGAGCAGTACTTC.

This chain joins TRBV5-1 and TRBJ2-6; the match to TRBD1 covers 10 bases. This CDR3 spans 19 amino acids. CDR1 SGHRS and CDR2 YFSETQ come from the germline V gene. The V segment lost 3 bases and the J segment 1 base; nucleotides outside the gene matches: 10. The CDR3 region is CASSSPEGQGSSGANVLTF. The DNA of the CDR3 is TGCGCCAGCAGCTCCCCCGAGGGACAGGGGTCATCTGGGGCCAACGTCCTGACTTTC.